This is a list of T cell receptor beta chains from one sample in a study of response to subunit inactivated influenza vaccine. Using its own MiXCR run on the RT-PCR reads, TCRdb lists one record per CDR3 protein. Among fewer than 650,000 distinct CDR3 sequences listed, 10% to 15% were seen once. The specimen comprised PBMCs from blood, sampled around seven weeks after vaccination. These receptors originate from a man aged 50-60 years who received an inactivated influenza vaccine. Each CDR3 is given with its conserved first and last residue. Fields, in order: J gene, clone size, D gene, V gene, CDR3 DNA, CDR3 protein. A D gene is named only where the DNA matches it firmly. Part of the rows lack a size; the others show once, few, many or a class for expanded clones.

TRBJ2-7,-,-,TRBV5-1,TGCGCCAGCAGCTTGGGGGCCACCTCCTCCTACGAGCAGTACTTC,CASSLGATSSYEQYF
TRBJ1-5,many,-,TRBV10-3,TGTGCCATCAGTGAGGTGGACAATTATCAGCCCCAGCATTTT,CAISEVDNYQPQHF
TRBJ2-6,few,-,TRBV18,TGTGCCAGCTCACCAGAATACGGGTCGACAGGCGCTTTGGACTCTGGGGCCAACGTCCTGACTTTC,CASSPEYGSTGALDSGANVLTF
TRBJ2-3,-,TRBD1,TRBV12-3/TRBV12-4,TGTGCCAGCAGCCCCGGGACAGGTTATAGCACAGATACGCAGTATTTT,CASSPGTGYSTDTQYF
TRBJ2-7,-,-,TRBV5-1,TGCGCCAGCAGCTTGGGGGCGATTCAACGGGACGAGCAGTACTTC,CASSLGAIQRDEQYF
TRBJ2-3,many,TRBD2,TRBV20-1,TGCAGTGCTATGGAAGCGGGGAGCTTCACAGATACGCAGTATTTT,CSAMEAGSFTDTQYF
TRBJ2-1,-,TRBD2,TRBV20-1,TGCAGTGCAGACCGGGGACTAGCGGGAGTAGGAGTCTCCTACAATGAGCAGTTCTTC,CSADRGLAGVGVSYNEQFF
TRBJ1-1,few,-,TRBV7-2,TGTGCCAGCTCAGCTAACACTGAAGCTTTCTTT,CASSANTEAFF
TRBJ2-1,-,-,TRBV5-1,TGCGCCAGCAGCTTGGTTCGGGGGAGCTCCTACAATGAGCAGTTCTTC,CASSLVRGSSYNEQFF
TRBJ2-2,-,-,TRBV5-1,TGCGCCAGCAGCCCCTTTATCGGGGAGCTGTTTTTT,CASSPFIGELFF
TRBJ2-2,many,-,TRBV29-1,TGCAGCGTCGACAAACCGAACACCGGGGAGCTGTTTTTT,CSVDKPNTGELFF
TRBJ2-5,few,-,TRBV5-1,TGCGCCAGCAGCTCCGGTAACAGCCAAGAGACCCAGTACTTC,CASSSGNSQETQYF
TRBJ2-5,-,TRBD2,TRBV25-1,TGTGCCAGCAGTACAGCGGGAGTAGAGACCCAGTACTTC,CASSTAGVETQYF
TRBJ2-5,-,-,TRBV12-3/TRBV12-4,TGTGCCAGCAGTTTACTTGACAGCCTGACGGGGACCCAGTACTTC,CASSLLDSLTGTQYF
TRBJ2-3,few,TRBD1,TRBV4-1,TGCGCCAGCAGCCGCCTGACAGGGGGCGGTGGAGATACGCAGTATTTT,CASSRLTGGGGDTQYF
TRBJ2-6,few,-,TRBV7-8,TGTGCCAGCAGCTTGATTCAAGGGGCCAACGTCCTGACTTTC,CASSLIQGANVLTF
TRBJ2-1,-,-,TRBV12-3/TRBV12-4,TGTGCCAGCAGGCGGTCGGGCCGGATTTACAATGAGCAGTTCTTC,CASRRSGRIYNEQFF
TRBJ2-7,few,-,TRBV7-2,TGTGCCAGCAGCTTAGTTAAGGGGGCCTACGAGCAGTACTTC,CASSLVKGAYEQYF
TRBJ2-7,-,TRBD2,TRBV4-1,TGCGCCAGCAGCCCGACTAGCGGGAGGACCTCCTACGAGCAGTACTTC,CASSPTSGRTSYEQYF
TRBJ2-1,many,-,TRBV7-9,TGTGCCAGCAGCACTAAAGGGATTAGCTCCTACAATGAGCAGTTCTTC,CASSTKGISSYNEQFF
TRBJ1-2,-,-,TRBV7-9,TGTGCCAGCAGCTTAGGAGAACAGGGTGGCTACACCTTC,CASSLGEQGGYTF
TRBJ2-5,few,-,TRBV20-1,TGCAGTGCTAGGCGGGACATACAAGAGACCCAGTACTTC,CSARRDIQETQYF